This T cell receptor (beta chain) was captured by sequencing in a study of beta chain features in type 1 diabetes. Broader study findings: VDJ junctions from patients with type 1 diabetes contained fewer insertions and more deletions.

This CDR3 comprises 14 residues. Trimming removed 0 bases from V and 6 bases from J, with 11 bases in between. Germline V gene sequence: CDR1 SGHRS, CDR2 YFSETQ. Every donor provided one heparinised blood draw, which averaged about 110 mL. For this clone: The target antigen is unknown.

The sequenced template was cDNA made from the entire isolated RNA. Sequencing was performed with immunoSEQ multiplex PCR; in TCRdb, only in-frame clones are kept and a portion is missing. The sample carries about 300,000 clones, around 7.8% recorded once. The chain recombines TRBV5-1 with TRBJ2-3, with D tentatively TRBD2 (6 bases). This receptor was identified in a woman under 30 in good health. The sequencing sample was made of central memory CD4+ T cells from blood. This CDR3 reads CASSLGRGSDTQYF. The CDR3 nucleotides are TGCGCCAGCAGCTTGGGGAGGGGATCGGATACGCAGTATTTT.